Below are 3 T cell receptor beta chains sequenced from a single sample in a study of OX40 agonist ivuxolimab in advanced cancers. Using immunoSEQ multiplex PCR, the repertoire was profiled, and TCRdb retains in-frame clones only, with some absent. Of about 72,000 clones listed, around 88% are singletons. Sequenced here: CD4+ or CD8+ T cells sorted from blood, sampled in a trial of the OX40 agonist ivuxolimab. The receptors shown here come from an adult with an advanced solid tumor such as melanoma, head and neck, liver or kidney cancer.

This clone was detected only a few times. This chain uses TRBV29-1 with TRBJ1-2; the D is unclear. Germline loops: CDR1 SQVTM, CDR2 ANQGSEA. This CDR3 contains 13 residues. Trimming stripped 5 bases from V and 7 bases from J, with 17 bases between. The CDR3 region has the DNA TGCAGCGTTCAATATGCCCTCGGCACTGGCTACACCTTC. Translating it yields CSVQYALGTGYTF. Full variable domain (missing parts from reference TRBV29-1 and TRBJ1-2): SAVISQKPSRDICQRGTSLTIQCQVDSQVTMMFWYRQQPGQSLTLIATANQGSEATYESGFVIDKFPISRPNLTFSTLTVSNMSPEDSSIYLCSVQYALGTGYTFGSGTRLTVV.

The rearrangement uses TRBV7-6 and TRBJ2-7; D possibly corresponds to TRBD2 (6 bases). The CDR3 contains 16 residues. The V gene lost 5 bases and the J gene lost 3 bases, with 20 bases spanning the gap. Per germline, CDR1 SGHVS and CDR2 FNYEAQ. CDR3 nucleotides: TGTGCCAGCAGCCCCCGAACCGGGGGTAGGGACTACGAGCAGTACTTC. Translated: CASSPRTGGRDYEQYF.

The chain employs TRBV5-4 and TRBJ2-1; TRBD2 agrees at 12 bases. V was pared by 4 bases and J by 7 bases, with 9 bases of the junction left unmatched. The CDR3 spans 16 residues. Germline V gene data show CDR1 as SGHNT and CDR2 as YYREEE (reference sequence). The CDR3 spells CASSRGLAGRSNEQFF. CDR3 DNA: TGTGCCAGCAGCCGCGGACTAGCGGGGAGGTCTAATGAGCAGTTCTTC. Based on the CDR3 plus reference TRBV5-4 and TRBJ2-1, the full variable domain is ETGVTQSPTHLIKTRGQQVTLRCSSQSGHNTVSWYQQALGQGPQFIFQYYREEENGRGNFPPRFSGLQFPNYSSELNVNALELDDSALYLCASSRGLAGRSNEQFFGPGTRLTVL.